Following are 7 T cell receptor beta chains from one sample sequenced in a study of blood T cell repertoires in COVID-19. This table comes from immunoSEQ multiplex PCR, and its TCRdb copy is limited to in-frame clones, with some not included. The profile shows tens of thousands of clones, 80% to 90% of them singletons. Input material: peripheral blood. The receptors were sampled from a man in his 60s with active COVID-19.

J is TRBJ2-5 and V is TRBV13; TRBD2 matches 16 bases. Germline-derived CDR1 and CDR2 are PRHDT and FYEKMQ (reference sequence). V was clipped by 4 bases and J by 4 bases; unmatched bases: 3. CDR3 length: 16 residues. The CDR3, as DNA: TGTGCCAGCAGCTCGGGACTAGCGGGAGGGGGAGAGACCCAGTACTTC. The encoded protein is CASSSGLAGGGETQYF.

The V call is TRBV6-5, the J call TRBJ2-7; 9 nucleotides match TRBD1. The germline gives CDR1 MNHEY, CDR2 SVGAGI. V gave up 5 bases and J gave up 5 bases; unmatched junction bases: 10. The CDR3 contains 15 residues. CDR3 sequence: CASSLFPGQGDEQYF. The CDR3 DNA is TGTGCCAGCAGTCTTTTCCCGGGACAGGGAGACGAGCAGTACTTC.

The chain joins TRBV5-6 to TRBJ2-7; D call uncertain. The CDR3 contains 13 residues. The V end was cut by 2 bases, the J end by 4 bases, with 10 bases between. Germline lookup yields CDR1 SGHDT and CDR2 YYEEEE. CDR3 residues: CASSFVGGYEQYF. The CDR3 DNA sequence: TGTGCCAGCAGCTTTGTCGGCGGTTACGAGCAGTACTTC.

This chain uses TRBV5-4 with TRBJ2-5, with a tentative D call TRBD1 (5 bases). Germline V gives CDR1 SGHNT, CDR2 YYREEE (reference sequence). This CDR3 is built from 14 residues. The V end lost 2 bases, the J end lost 3 bases, and 11 bases lay between the germline ends. The CDR3 loop reads CASSFGSGKETQYF. The CDR3, as DNA: TGTGCCAGCAGCTTCGGATCAGGGAAAGAGACCCAGTACTTC.

This clone was detected a few times. V and J are TRBV7-2 and TRBJ2-7; 8 bases fit TRBD1. The CDR3 is 14 amino acids. Trimming removed 4 bases from V and 4 bases from J; junction bases left unmatched: 6. In germline, CDR1 is SGHTA, CDR2 FQGNSA. This chain's CDR3 is CASSSRQGNYEQYF. CDR3 nucleotide sequence: TGTGCCAGCAGCTCTCGACAGGGGAATTACGAGCAGTACTTC.

The J gene is TRBJ2-2, the V gene TRBV28; 9 positions agree with TRBD1. Germline lookup yields CDR1 MDHEN and CDR2 SYDVKM. V trimming: 8 bases; J trimming: 1 base; junction bases outside the gene matches: 5. The CDR3 sequence is 15 residues long. The CDR3 coding sequence is TGTGCCAGCCAACCGGGACAGGGGAACACCGGGGAGCTGTTTTTT. Amino acid sequence: CASQPGQGNTGELFF. The full variable domain, rest sourced from reference TRBV28 and TRBJ2-2, is DVKVTQSSRYLVKRTGEKVFLECVQDMDHENMFWYRQDPGLGLRLIYFSYDVKMKEKGDIPEGYSVSREKKERFSLILESASTNQTSMYLCASQPGQGNTGELFFGEGSRLTVL.

V and J are TRBV3-1 (or the pseudogene TRBV3-2) and TRBJ2-3; 8 bases are a match to TRBD2. The CDR3 consists of 15 residues. Germline V gene sequence: CDR1 LGHDT, CDR2 YNNKEL (reference sequence). The V and J ends lost 5 bases and 7 bases, in that order; junction bases with no gene match: 11. The CDR3 protein is CASSARPGGAYTQYF. CDR3 coding DNA: TGTGCCAGCAGCGCCCGGCCGGGGGGGGCATATACGCAGTATTTT.